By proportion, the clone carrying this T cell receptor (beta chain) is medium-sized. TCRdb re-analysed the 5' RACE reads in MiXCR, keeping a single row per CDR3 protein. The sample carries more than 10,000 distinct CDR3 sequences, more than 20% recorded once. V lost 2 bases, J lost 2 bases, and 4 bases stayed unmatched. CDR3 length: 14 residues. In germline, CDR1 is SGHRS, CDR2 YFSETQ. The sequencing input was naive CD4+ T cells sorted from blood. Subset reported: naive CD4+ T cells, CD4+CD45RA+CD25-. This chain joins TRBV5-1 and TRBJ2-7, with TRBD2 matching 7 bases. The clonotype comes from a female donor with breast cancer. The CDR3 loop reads CASSFRGETYEQYF. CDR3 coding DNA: TGCGCCAGCAGCTTCCGGGGGGAAACCTACGAGCAGTACTTC.